This TCR beta chain was identified in a study of metastatic and nonmetastatic thyroid tumors. Study-wide context: It was across blood and tumor or nodule tissue from malignant and benign thyroid patients that repertoires were compared. The study, taken as a whole, reports: Compared with benign nodules, malignant thyroid tumors were reported to have significantly higher TCR beta diversity in both blood and tumor.

Authors' methods: It was from CDR3 differences across clinicopathological groups that a distant-metastasis classifier for papillary thyroid cancer was built. TCRdb reanalyzed the PCR reads with MiXCR. The V and J calls reflect TCRdb's pipeline rather than the authors' work. The profile shows about 39,000 clones, around 20% of them singletons. Patients were all untreated before their thyroid surgery. This clone came up a few times. The target antigen is unknown. Germline CDR1 is MDHEN and CDR2 is SYDVKM. V was pared by 8 bases and J by 6 bases, with 18 bases between. This CDR3 is built from 14 residues. This clonotype was sampled from a female donor with papillary thyroid cancer or a benign thyroid nodule (not recorded which). Some clones in this sample may be carry-over from other donors' samples. Sequenced material: blood. The gene calls are TRBV28 and TRBJ2-3; no definite D call. CDR3 sequence: CASRTGSARDTQYF. As DNA, the CDR3 is TGTGCCAGCCGGACCGGTAGTGCCAGGGATACGCAGTATTTT. The full variable domain, completed using reference TRBV28 and TRBJ2-3, is DVKVTQSSRYLVKRTGEKVFLECVQDMDHENMFWYRQDPGLGLRLIYFSYDVKMKEKGDIPEGYSVSREKKERFSLILESASTNQTSMYLCASRTGSARDTQYFGPGTRLTVL.